This TCR beta chain was documented in a study of T cell responses to AZD1222 COVID-19 vaccine. TCRdb's table, derived via immunoSEQ multiplex PCR, lists solely in-frame clones and lacks some. Among roughly 170,000 clones listed, approximately 90% were seen once. CDR1 WNHNN and CDR2 SYGVQD come from the germline V gene (reference sequence). V was shortened by 7 bases and J by 4 bases, with 17 bases between the two germline ends. The CDR3 is made up of 14 amino acids. Study-wide results and limits: Donors were chiefly white British, with a greater number of females, and clonal diversity was perhaps underestimated. After two AZD1222 doses, spike-specific TCR breadth and depth rose versus day 0.

About this clone itself: The antigen remains undetermined.

The receptor's source is an adult in good health. This specimen consisted of peripheral blood, obtained on day 0 of AZD1222 vaccination. The rearrangement links TRBV10-1 to TRBJ2-7, with D maybe TRBD2 (5 bases). The CDR3 sequence is CASTTTICGYEQYF. The CDR3 nucleotides read TGCGCCAGCACCACGACCATCTGCGGGTACGAGCAGTACTTC.